One sample yielded the 25 T cell receptor beta chains listed below, sequenced in a study of cytomegalovirus exposure and HLA in healthy donors. PCR used 60 Vbeta primers and 13 Jbeta primers. Some clones are missing from TCRdb's copy, which holds only in-frame ones; the method was immunoSEQ multiplex PCR. The sample has about 130,000 clones. Sequenced input: PBMCs. The receptor source for this set is a man aged 18-30 years in good health and CMV-seronegative.

The V and J genes are TRBV4-3 and TRBJ2-3; D might be TRBD2 (6 bases). Germline V gives CDR1 LGHNA, CDR2 YSLEER. The CDR3 extends over 14 amino acids. Trimming shortened V by 4 bases and J by 5 bases, and 13 bases separated the two germline ends. CDR3 bases: TGCGCCAGCAGCCGGGGGGTCTCTGGAGATACGCAGTATTTT. This codes for CASSRGVSGDTQYF.

The CDR3 nucleotides read TGCAGCGCTCTTAGCGGAGTCACAACCTACGAGCAGTACTTC. It codes for CSALSGVTTYEQYF. This sequence joins TRBV29-1 and TRBJ2-5; D possibly corresponds to TRBD2 (6 bases). The assigned J gene may be wrong: the sequence end matches TRBJ2-7 better. Germline V gene lookup returns CDR1 SQVTM and CDR2 ANQGSEA. CDR3 length equals 14 residues.

This rearrangement joins TRBV4-1 to TRBJ1-4, with TRBD1 matching 8 bases. The CDR3 is 15 residues long. In germline, CDR1 is MGHRA, CDR2 YSYEKL. V shed 5 bases, J shed 8 bases, and the junction held 10 bases outside the gene matches. The CDR3 here is CASSYRQGAGEKLFF. The CDR3 nucleotides read TGCGCCAGCAGCTATCGTCAGGGGGCCGGGGAAAAACTGTTTTTT.

Of note for this clone: The DNA is omitted, as the CDR3 cannot be located on it reliably, and the CDR3 follows TCRdb's listing. This sequence joins TRBV7-5 and TRBJ1-3; the table's D call, TRBD1, was not checked against the DNA. TRBV7-5 is recorded as a pseudogene. Both ends counted, the CDR3 spans 18 residues. The CDR3 region is CVRSLVGTGSFDGNTIYF.

The chain links TRBV5-4 to TRBJ2-1, with 7 bases matching TRBD1. CDR3 length equals 16 residues. In germline, CDR1 is SGHNT, CDR2 YYREEE (reference sequence). Losses at the gene ends were 1 base for V and 0 bases for J; bases not matched to a gene: 4. The CDR3 bases are TGTGCCAGCAGCTTGACAGGGGTTCGCTCCTACAATGAGCAGTTCTTC. This codes for CASSLTGVRSYNEQFF.

This chain connects TRBV13 to TRBJ1-2; TRBD1 matches 7 bases. V trimming: 3 bases; J trimming: 6 bases; junction bases outside the gene matches: 4. Germline assignment: CDR1 PRHDT and CDR2 FYEKMQ (reference sequence). This CDR3 contains 13 residues. In nucleotides, the CDR3 is TGTGCCAGCAGCTTGGAGGGGGCGAATGGCTACACCTTC. Residues: CASSLEGANGYTF.

This rearrangement joins TRBV13 to TRBJ1-6, with D possibly matching TRBD1 (5 bases). V was clipped by 2 bases and J by 4 bases, with 6 bases between them. The CDR3 is 14 residues long. Germline lookup yields CDR1 PRHDT and CDR2 FYEKMQ (reference sequence). The CDR3 spells CASSLQGYNSPLHF. CDR3 nucleotide sequence: TGTGCCAGCAGCTTACAGGGATATAATTCACCCCTCCACTTT.

The chain uses TRBV4-1 and TRBJ2-7; possible D gene TRBD2, 5 bases. Germline V gene data show CDR1 as MGHRA and CDR2 as YSYEKL. The germline V and J ends were trimmed by 5 bases and 3 bases, with 20 bases remaining between them. CDR3 length: 16 amino acids. The CDR3 DNA is TGCGCCAGCAGCGCAACAGACGGACTCAGCGACTACGAGCAGTACTTC. Its protein is CASSATDGLSDYEQYF.

The chain recombines TRBV5-1 with TRBJ1-2; 11 nucleotides match TRBD1. Unmatched junction bases numbered 8, after V lost 3 bases and J lost 4 bases. Germline-derived CDR1 and CDR2 are SGHRS and YFSETQ. The CDR3 runs 16 residues. As DNA, the CDR3 is TGCGCCAGCAGCTCGGACAGGGGGCTTAATAGCTATGGCTACACCTTC. Translated, it gives CASSSDRGLNSYGYTF.

The V gene is TRBV7-8, the J gene TRBJ2-7; D possibly corresponds to TRBD2 (5 bases). V was trimmed by 0 bases and J by 4 bases, leaving 13 bases between them. Germline CDR1 reads SGHVS; CDR2 reads FQNEAQ. The CDR3 is made up of 15 amino acids. CDR3 bases: TGTGCCAGCAGCTTAGCGCAGTCTCGGACTTACGAGCAGTACTTC. Protein: CASSLAQSRTYEQYF.

V and J are TRBV5-4 and TRBJ1-1, with a possible D match to TRBD1 (5 bases). Germline CDR1 and CDR2: SGHNT and YYREEE (reference sequence). CDR3 length equals 16 residues. The V end lost 0 bases, the J end lost 4 bases, and 16 bases lay between the germline ends. The DNA of the CDR3 is TGTGCCAGCAGCTTGGCCGGTAAAGGAAGGGGCACTGAAGCTTTCTTT. Its protein product is CASSLAGKGRGTEAFF.

The chain carries TRBV9 and TRBJ2-1; 7 bases are a match to TRBD2. CDR3 length: 15 amino acids. Germline V lookup: CDR1 SGDLS, CDR2 YYNGEE. J lost 9 bases, V lost 3 bases, and 12 bases had no gene match. In DNA, the CDR3 is TGTGCCAGCAGCGCGGAGGGGAGGGGACGGGGTGAGCAGTTCTTC. Translating it yields CASSAEGRGRGEQFF.

The genes are TRBV27 and TRBJ1-6; TRBD1 is a possible D gene (5 bases). CDR1 MNHEY and CDR2 SMNVEV come from the germline V gene (reference sequence). V was clipped by 5 bases and J by 7 bases, with 9 bases between them. The CDR3 totals 13 residues. In DNA, the CDR3 is TGTGCCAGCAGTCCGGACACAAATTCACCCCTCCACTTT. It encodes CASSPDTNSPLHF.

The V call is TRBV2, the J call TRBJ1-3; the match to TRBD1 covers 7 bases. Germline CDR1 reads SNHLY; CDR2 reads FYNNEI. This CDR3 is built from 15 residues. The junction had 5 bases not matched to a gene; V was cut back by 6 bases and J by 0 bases. CDR3 coding DNA: TGTGCCAGCAGGGGGGACAGAAGCTCTGGAAACACCATATATTTT. This sequence encodes CASRGDRSSGNTIYF.

V and J are TRBV9 and TRBJ2-2; 10 bases match TRBD2. The CDR3 spans 16 residues. In germline, CDR1 is SGDLS, CDR2 YYNGEE. Unmatched junction bases numbered 6, after V lost 2 bases and J lost 5 bases. The CDR3 here is CASSVGAGGLTGELFF. DNA for the CDR3: TGTGCCAGCAGCGTGGGAGCGGGGGGGCTTACCGGGGAGCTGTTTTTT.

J is TRBJ1-1 and V is TRBV28, with 7 bases matching TRBD1. The germline gives CDR1 MDHEN, CDR2 SYDVKM. Losses at the gene ends were 5 bases for V and 7 bases for J; bases not matched to a gene: 16. This CDR3 is built from 16 residues. Written as DNA, the CDR3 is TGTGCCAGCAGTCGCCTGGGTCGTCAGGGGGTCGGTGAAGCTTTCTTT. This translates into CASSRLGRQGVGEAFF.

V and J are TRBV7-9 and TRBJ1-2, with D perhaps matching TRBD1 (6 bases). V was shortened by 4 bases and J by 8 bases, with 23 bases between the two germline ends. CDR3 length equals 16 residues. Germline V gene sequence: CDR1 SEHNR, CDR2 FQNEAQ (reference sequence). Written as DNA, the CDR3 is TGTGCCAGCAGCTACGACGGATGGGGGGGGCGAGAGGGCTACACCTTC. It is translated as CASSYDGWGGREGYTF.

The V gene is TRBV29-1, the J gene TRBJ2-7; a weak D match, TRBD2 (6 bases). This CDR3 is built from 13 residues. Trimming removed 4 bases at V and 1 base at J, with 11 bases between. Germline V gene lookup returns CDR1 SQVTM and CDR2 ANQGSEA. CDR3 nucleotides: TGCAGCGTTGGGCGGGGAGGATCCTACGAGCAGTACTTC. Translating it yields CSVGRGGSYEQYF.

The CDR3 sequence is CASSPQFHKLNTEAFF. CDR3 bases: TGTGCCAGTAGTCCCCAATTCCACAAATTGAACACTGAAGCTTTCTTT. This chain uses TRBV19 with TRBJ1-1; D is undetermined. The CDR3 loop spans 16 amino acids. V dropped 5 bases and J dropped 0 bases, with 16 bases sitting between them. Germline V gives CDR1 LNHDA, CDR2 SQIVND (reference sequence). The full variable domain, in which reference TRBV19 and TRBJ1-1 provide the parts outside the CDR3, is DGGITQSPKYLFRKEGQNVTLSCEQNLNHDAMYWYRQDPGQGLRLIYYSQIVNDFQKGDIAEGYSVSREKKESFPLTVTSAQKNPTAFYLCASSPQFHKLNTEAFFGQGTRLTVV.

The chain has TRBV5-5 and TRBJ1-5, with no clear D. Germline V gives CDR1 SGHKS, CDR2 YYEKEE (reference sequence). CDR3 length: 13 amino acids. Trimming cost V 4 bases and J 6 bases, with 11 bases left between them. CDR3 residues: CASSLAPVQPQHF. Written as DNA, the CDR3 is TGTGCCAGCAGCCTAGCGCCCGTTCAGCCCCAGCATTTT.

The gene calls are TRBV10-1 and TRBJ2-2, with TRBD1 matching over 10 bases. Per the germline V gene, CDR1 is WNHNN and CDR2 is SYGVQD (reference sequence). The CDR3 totals 15 residues. J gave up 4 bases and V 5 bases, and 4 bases lay outside the gene matches. DNA of the CDR3: TGCGCCAGCAGTCCGGGACAGGGGAGCACCGGGGAGCTGTTTTTT. Its translation: CASSPGQGSTGELFF.

The V and J genes are TRBV14 and TRBJ1-1, with D tentatively TRBD1 (6 bases). V lost 4 bases, J lost 4 bases, and 16 bases lay in between. CDR1 SGHDN and CDR2 FVKESK come from the germline V gene. CDR3 length equals 15 residues. CDR3 bases: TGTGCCAGCAGCCGAGGGGGGGGCCTGGCCACTGAAGCTTTCTTT. This sequence encodes CASSRGGGLATEAFF.

The chain has TRBV4-3 and TRBJ1-2; D might be TRBD1 (5 bases). The germline V gene has CDR1 LGHNA and CDR2 YSLEER. The CDR3 loop spans 15 amino acids. The V end lost 0 bases, the J end lost 3 bases, and 11 bases lay between the germline ends. The CDR3 spells CASSQEWGAYYGYTF. CDR3 bases: TGCGCCAGCAGCCAAGAATGGGGCGCGTACTATGGCTACACCTTC.

Regarding this clone: Mismatch with germline at one junction end may stem from a read error. This chain uses TRBV15 with TRBJ1-5; D is ambiguous. The CDR3 has 14 residues. Germline assignment: CDR1 LNHNV and CDR2 YYDKDF (reference sequence). The CDR3 is CATSGTVGNQPQHF. The CDR3 region has the DNA TGTGCCACCAGCGGTACAGTAGGCAACCAGCCCCAGCATTTT.

The chain couples TRBV4-3 to TRBJ1-1; D remains unclear. Per the germline V gene, CDR1 is LGHNA and CDR2 is YSLEER. Trimming removed 0 bases from V and 4 bases from J, with 9 bases in between. The CDR3 runs 14 residues. The CDR3 reads CASSQDSYSTEAFF. DNA of the CDR3: TGCGCCAGCAGCCAAGATTCTTATAGCACTGAAGCTTTCTTT.